This record looks at one TCR beta chain sequence and its context. Antigen: not known. The data belong to a study of T cell responses to AZD1222 COVID-19 vaccine. Points from the study as a whole: Baseline antibody screening turned up just six seropositive AZD1222 recipients. Epitopes outside B.1.351 and B.1.1.7 mutated regions reportedly drew nearly half of spike TCRs. Repertoire collection took place solely once the T cell response had peaked.

V lost 1 base, J lost 9 bases, and 22 bases lay in between. This CDR3 contains 17 residues. Germline loops: CDR1 LGHNA, CDR2 YSLEER. TCRdb keeps only in-frame clones here, not all; method: immunoSEQ multiplex PCR. The sample has approximately 89,000 clones, approximately 91% seen once. The rearrangement joins TRBV4-3 to TRBJ2-1; perhaps TRBD1 as D (5 bases). Source: peripheral blood, taken on day 0 of AZD1222 vaccination. The sequence derives from an adult in good health. Here the CDR3 reads CASSQGPSITGRIEQFF. CDR3 DNA sequence: TGCGCCAGCAGCCAAGGACCCTCTATAACAGGCAGGATTGAGCAGTTCTTC.